Only one count was recorded for the clone carrying this T cell receptor (beta chain). Other DNA sequences from this sample encode an identical CDR3 as well. The CDR3 has 15 residues. Germline assignment: CDR1 PRHDT and CDR2 FYEKMQ (reference sequence). V was pared by 0 bases and J by 7 bases, with 5 bases of the junction left unmatched. The sample belongs to a study of shared clonotypes between healthy human individuals. Profiled with immunoSEQ multiplex PCR; TCRdb holds only in-frame clones, not every one. The sample yields 1.6 million or so clones, roughly 96% seen once. The TCR sequence derives from a man in his thirties or forties in good health. The chain uses TRBV13 and TRBJ2-1, with TRBD2 matching over 8 bases. Sequenced: naive CD4+ T cells sorted from blood. Subset given: CD45RA+ positively selected. DNA of the CDR3: TGTGCCAGCAGCTTAGGCGGGAGGGCCTTGAATGAGCAGTTCTTC. It encodes CASSLGGRALNEQFF.